These T cell receptor beta chains were read from a single sample in a study of blood T cell repertoires in COVID-19. The data were produced by immunoSEQ multiplex PCR, yet TCRdb's version contains in-frame clones alone and is incomplete. Of over 200,000 clones detected, approximately 89% appear once; the ten largest clones hold roughly 3.7%. Specimen: PBMCs or T cells enriched from blood (not recorded which). These receptors all stem from a young woman who had been exposed to COVID-19. CDR3s include the opening cysteine and the closing phenylalanine or tryptophan. D genes are given only for firm matches. Clone size appears in some rows only: once, few, many, or a class for an expanded clone.

>few|TRBJ1-3|NA|TRBV5-1
TGCGCCAGCAGCTTGGCCAGGGCTGCTGGAAACACCATATATTTT
CASSLARAAGNTIYF
>NA|TRBJ2-5|TRBD2|TRBV15
TGTGCCACCAGCCTCTCTCTAGCGGTCCAAGAGACCCAGTACTTC
CATSLSLAVQETQYF
>once|TRBJ1-1|NA|TRBV19
TGTGCCAGTAGCGGGAGGGGAGTTCCCCGAGCTTTCTTT
CASSGRGVPRAFF
>NA|TRBJ2-7|TRBD2|TRBV6-5
TGTGCCAGCATTAAGGCGAGCGGGAGCTCCTACGAGCAGTACTTC
CASIKASGSSYEQYF
>NA|TRBJ2-1|TRBD2|TRBV27
TGTGCCAGCAGTTTGAGGATGGGGACTAGCGGGAGGGCCAACAATGAGCAGTTCTTC
CASSLRMGTSGRANNEQFF
>NA|TRBJ2-7|NA|TRBV28
TGTGCCAGTTTTAATCACCGGACAGCCTACGAGCAGTACTTC
CASFNHRTAYEQYF
>NA|TRBJ2-1|NA|TRBV5-5
TGTGCCAGCAGCTTCTGGGAGTGGTACTACAATGAGCAGTTCTTC
CASSFWEWYYNEQFF
>NA|TRBJ2-7|TRBD2|TRBV20-1
TGCAGTGCTAGTGGGGGGGACGTCTCCTACGAGCAGTACTTC
CSASGGDVSYEQYF
>NA|TRBJ1-1|TRBD1|TRBV2
TGTGCCAGCAGTGTCGGCCTCTGGACAGGGAACGTGAACACTGAAGCTTTCTTT
CASSVGLWTGNVNTEAFF
>NA|TRBJ2-7|TRBD1|TRBV12-5
TGTGCTAGTGGTTGGGGACAGGGCTCCTACGAGCAGTACTTC
CASGWGQGSYEQYF
>once|TRBJ1-1|TRBD1|TRBV7-9
TGTGCCAGCAGCTGGGACAGGAACACTGAAGCTTTCTTT
CASSWDRNTEAFF
>NA|TRBJ1-2|TRBD1|TRBV6-5
TGTGCCAGCAGCCGCGGGACAGCTAACTATGGCTACACCTTC
CASSRGTANYGYTF
>NA|TRBJ1-3|NA|TRBV11-2
TGTGCCAGCAGCTTAGATCGCGGAGGAAACACCATATATTTT
CASSLDRGGNTIYF
>NA|TRBJ2-1|NA|TRBV11-2
TGTGCCAGCAGCTTAAACGGTCCTACTGAGCAGTTCTTC
CASSLNGPTEQFF
>once|TRBJ2-1|NA|TRBV6-5
TGTGCCAGCCAGGGGAGCCTCTACAATGAGCAGTTCTTC
CASQGSLYNEQFF
>once|TRBJ1-2|TRBD1|TRBV7-8
TGTGCCAGCAGCTTTAGGACAGGGGCAGCTGGCTACACCTTC
CASSFRTGAAGYTF
>NA|TRBJ2-5|NA|TRBV19
TGTGCCAGTAGTATAGCGGGGAAGACCCAGTACTTC
CASSIAGKTQYF
>NA|TRBJ1-3|NA|TRBV19
TGTGCCAGTAGTATAGGACGGGGAGCTGGAAACACCATATATTTT
CASSIGRGAGNTIYF
>NA|TRBJ2-3|TRBD2|TRBV18
TGTGCCAGCTCACCCGGACTAGCGGGCGAGCATTTCCCGAGCACAGATACGCAGTATTTT
CASSPGLAGEHFPSTDTQYF
>NA|TRBJ2-7|TRBD2|TRBV19
TGTGCCAGTAGTACACAAGGGGCTAGCGGGAGTTACGAGCAGTACTTC
CASSTQGASGSYEQYF
>NA|TRBJ2-7|TRBD1|TRBV27
TGTGCCAGCAGTCGAACAGGGGTCACAGCCCCGCAGTACTTC
CASSRTGVTAPQYF
>once|TRBJ1-1|TRBD1|TRBV5-5
TGTGCCACCGCGGGACAGCCAAACACTGAAGCTTTCTTT
CATAGQPNTEAFF
>NA|TRBJ2-7|TRBD1|TRBV9
TGTGCCAGCAGCCGGGGACAGGGGGCATACGAGCAGTACTTC
CASSRGQGAYEQYF
>NA|TRBJ2-1|NA|TRBV2
TGTGCCAGCAGTGAACCCCCGGGAGCGATTGGGCATGAGCAGTTCTTC
CASSEPPGAIGHEQFF
>NA|TRBJ1-2|TRBD1|TRBV12-3/TRBV12-4
TGTGCCAGCAGTTTCAGGGGGTATGGCTACACCTTC
CASSFRGYGYTF
>once|TRBJ1-5|NA|TRBV5-1
TGCGCCAGCAGCACTGAGGGCCGGCAGCCCCAGCATTTT
CASSTEGRQPQHF